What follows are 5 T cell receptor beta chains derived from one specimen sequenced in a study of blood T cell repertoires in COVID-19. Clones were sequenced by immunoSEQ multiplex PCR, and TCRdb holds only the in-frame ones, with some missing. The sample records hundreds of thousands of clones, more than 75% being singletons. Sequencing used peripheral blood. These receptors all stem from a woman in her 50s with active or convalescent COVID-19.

DNA for the CDR3: TGCGCCAGCATTGACAGGGGTACTGATACGCAGTATTTT. Its protein product is CASIDRGTDTQYF. The rearrangement uses TRBV10-2 and TRBJ2-3; TRBD1 matches at 8 bases. This CDR3 contains 13 residues. The V and J ends lost 7 bases and 6 bases, in that order; junction bases with no gene match: 6. Germline V gene lookup returns CDR1 WSHSY and CDR2 SAAADI.

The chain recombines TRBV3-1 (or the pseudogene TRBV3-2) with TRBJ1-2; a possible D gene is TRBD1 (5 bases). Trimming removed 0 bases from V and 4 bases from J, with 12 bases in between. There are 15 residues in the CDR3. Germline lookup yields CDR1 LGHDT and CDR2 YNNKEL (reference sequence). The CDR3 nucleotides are TGTGCCAGCAGCCAAGATTCAGGGATCTTCTATGGCTACACCTTC. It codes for CASSQDSGIFYGYTF.

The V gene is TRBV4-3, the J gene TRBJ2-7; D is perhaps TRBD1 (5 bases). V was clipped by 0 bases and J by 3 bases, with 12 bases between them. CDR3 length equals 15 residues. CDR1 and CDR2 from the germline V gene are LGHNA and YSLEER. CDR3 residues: CASSQDVQAVYEQYF. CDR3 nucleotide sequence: TGCGCCAGCAGCCAAGATGTACAGGCCGTCTACGAGCAGTACTTC.

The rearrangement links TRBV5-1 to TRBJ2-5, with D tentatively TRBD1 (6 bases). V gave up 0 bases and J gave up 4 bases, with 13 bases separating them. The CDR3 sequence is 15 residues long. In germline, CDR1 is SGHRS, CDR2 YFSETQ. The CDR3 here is CASSLGDKMLETQYF. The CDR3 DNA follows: TGCGCCAGCAGCTTGGGGGACAAGATGTTAGAGACCCAGTACTTC.

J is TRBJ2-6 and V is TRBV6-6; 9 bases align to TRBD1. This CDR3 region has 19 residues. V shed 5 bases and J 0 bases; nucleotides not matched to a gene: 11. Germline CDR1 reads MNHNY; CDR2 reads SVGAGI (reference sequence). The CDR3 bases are TGTGCCAGCAGTCGACAGGGGGTTAGCCTTTTCTCTGGGGCCAACGTCCTGACTTTC. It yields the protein CASSRQGVSLFSGANVLTF.